This T cell receptor beta chain originates from a study of cytomegalovirus exposure and HLA in healthy donors. Notes on the study in general: The number of N-insertions in an Asian-associated ancestry cluster was reportedly below the 666-donor mean in a later analysis. In a later analysis, the majority of CMV-associated beta chains seemingly showed HLA restriction.

The PCR was carried out with 60 Vbeta primers and 13 Jbeta primers. Sequencing was performed with immunoSEQ multiplex PCR; in TCRdb, only in-frame clones are kept and a portion is missing. The table records roughly 100,000 clones, 60% to 80% of them present only once. To note about this clone: The antigen is not known.

This CDR3 comprises 14 residues. Germline CDR1 is SNHLY and CDR2 is FYNNEI. Losses at the gene ends were 7 bases for V and 6 bases for J; bases not matched to a gene: 10. What was sequenced was PBMCs. The TCR originated in a middle-aged woman in good health and CMV-seropositive. The rearrangement joins TRBV2 to TRBJ2-7, with 9 bases lining up with TRBD1. In DNA form, the CDR3 reads TGTGCCAGCATGACCTCGGGACAGGGTCTCGAGCAGTACTTC. This translates into CASMTSGQGLEQYF.